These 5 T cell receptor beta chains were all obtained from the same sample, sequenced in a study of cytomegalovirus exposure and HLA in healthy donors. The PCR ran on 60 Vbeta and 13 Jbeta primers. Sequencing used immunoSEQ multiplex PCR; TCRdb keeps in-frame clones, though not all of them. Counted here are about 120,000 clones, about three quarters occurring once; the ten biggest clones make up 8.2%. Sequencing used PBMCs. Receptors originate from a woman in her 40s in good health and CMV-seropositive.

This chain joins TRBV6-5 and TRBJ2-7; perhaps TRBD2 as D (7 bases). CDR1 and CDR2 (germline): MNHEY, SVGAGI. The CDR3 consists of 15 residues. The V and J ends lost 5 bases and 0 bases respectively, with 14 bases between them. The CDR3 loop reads CASSRRGGGSYEQYF. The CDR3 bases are TGTGCCAGCAGTCGACGAGGGGGGGGCTCCTACGAGCAGTACTTC.

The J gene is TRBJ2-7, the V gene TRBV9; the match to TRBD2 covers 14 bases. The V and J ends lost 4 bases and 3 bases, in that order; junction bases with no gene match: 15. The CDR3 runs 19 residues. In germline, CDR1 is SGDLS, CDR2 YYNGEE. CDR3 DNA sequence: TGTGCCAGCAGCCCCGGACTAGCGGGGGGCCGCGGACTTCTCTACGAGCAGTACTTC. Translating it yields CASSPGLAGGRGLLYEQYF.

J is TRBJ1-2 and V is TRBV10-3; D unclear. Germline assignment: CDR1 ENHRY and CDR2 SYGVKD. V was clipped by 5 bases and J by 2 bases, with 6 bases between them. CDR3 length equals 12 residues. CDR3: CAISSGNYGYTF. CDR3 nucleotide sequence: TGTGCCATCAGTAGTGGCAACTATGGCTACACCTTC.

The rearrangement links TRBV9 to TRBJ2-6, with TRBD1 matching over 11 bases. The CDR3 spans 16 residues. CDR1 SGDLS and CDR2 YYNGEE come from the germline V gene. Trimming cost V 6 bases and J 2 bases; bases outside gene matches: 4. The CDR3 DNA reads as TGTGCCAGCACCCAGGGACAGGGGGCTGGGGCCAACGTCCTGACTTTC. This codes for CASTQGQGAGANVLTF.

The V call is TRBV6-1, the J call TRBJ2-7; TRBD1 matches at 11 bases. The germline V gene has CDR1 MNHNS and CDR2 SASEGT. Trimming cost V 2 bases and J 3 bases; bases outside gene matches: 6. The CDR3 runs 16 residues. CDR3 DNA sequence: TGTGCCAGCAGTGAAAAATGGACAGGGGGCTACTACGAGCAGTACTTC. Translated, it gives CASSEKWTGGYYEQYF.